A selection of T cell receptor beta chains follows, all from one sample in a study of blood T cells in healthy people across ages. One entry per CDR3 protein, called by TCRdb with MiXCR from the 5' RACE reads. The sample gives about 1.8 million distinct CDR3 sequences, about 49% of which show up once; 2% to 2.5% is in the top ten. Sequencing was performed on blood. These receptors were obtained from a woman aged 40 to 50 in good health. Each CDR3 is given with its conserved first and last residue. D genes are given only for firm matches. Clone size appears in some rows only: once, few, many, or a class for an expanded clone.

DNA: TGCGCCAGATCGGCAGGATTGGAAAAACTGTTTTTT
CDR3: CARSAGLEKLFF
V: TRBV5-1
size: .
D: .
J: TRBJ1-4

DNA: TGCAGTGCTAGATACAGTAGTAACGAAAAACTGTTTTTT
CDR3: CSARYSSNEKLFF
V: TRBV20-1
size: once
D: .
J: TRBJ1-4

DNA: TGTGCCAGCAGCTTAGGTCACAGGGCAGGCGAGCAGTACTTC
CDR3: CASSLGHRAGEQYF
V: TRBV11-2
size: .
D: .
J: TRBJ2-7

DNA: TGCAGCGTTGACGGCCGGGCAAGAGCGAACTATGGCTACACCTTC
CDR3: CSVDGRARANYGYTF
V: TRBV29-1
size: few
D: .
J: TRBJ1-2

DNA: TGTGCCAGCCAACTCAGGGATTCTAACTATGGCTACACCTTC
CDR3: CASQLRDSNYGYTF
V: TRBV6-1
size: .
D: .
J: TRBJ1-2

DNA: TGTGCCAGCAGTTCAGCGGGGGGGGTTGAGCAGTTCTTC
CDR3: CASSSAGGVEQFF
V: TRBV12-3/TRBV12-4
size: once
D: TRBD2
J: TRBJ2-1

DNA: TGTGCCAGCAGCCCCGCCCGGCTGTTAGGGGAGACCCAGTACTTC
CDR3: CASSPARLLGETQYF
V: TRBV7-2
size: .
D: .
J: TRBJ2-5

DNA: TGTGCCAGCAGTTTATGGGGACAGGGAAATTTGGATACGCAGTATTTT
CDR3: CASSLWGQGNLDTQYF
V: TRBV28
size: .
D: TRBD1
J: TRBJ2-3

DNA: TGTGCCAGCAGCGAGGACCACCACAGGGAAACTGATGAAAAACTGTTTTTT
CDR3: CASSEDHHRETDEKLFF
V: TRBV3-1
size: .
D: .
J: TRBJ1-4

DNA: TGTGCCAGCAGCTTAGGCGGGGGACCCCCCGGGGATACGCAGTATTTT
CDR3: CASSLGGGPPGDTQYF
V: TRBV13
size: .
D: .
J: TRBJ2-3

DNA: TGTGCCAGCAGCTTAGCGCACGGGGGGGCGTTTAATGAGCAGTTCTTC
CDR3: CASSLAHGGAFNEQFF
V: TRBV7-2
size: few
D: TRBD2
J: TRBJ2-1

DNA: TGTGCCAGCAGCGAAGTGGGGGAAAAACTGTTTTTT
CDR3: CASSEVGEKLFF
V: TRBV12-3/TRBV12-4
size: few
D: .
J: TRBJ1-4

DNA: TGCAGTGCTCCGGGACAGGGGACCTATGGCTACACCTTC
CDR3: CSAPGQGTYGYTF
V: TRBV20-1
size: .
D: TRBD1
J: TRBJ1-2

DNA: TGTGCCAGCCGAACTAGCGGGGGGGGGCCCCCGGCCGCCAAAAACATTCAGTACTTC
CDR3: CASRTSGGGPPAAKNIQYF
V: TRBV6-1
size: .
D: TRBD2
J: TRBJ2-4

DNA: TGCGCCAGCAGCCCCGGGACAGTCGACTATGGCTACACCTTC
CDR3: CASSPGTVDYGYTF
V: TRBV5-1
size: .
D: TRBD1
J: TRBJ1-2

DNA: TGCGCCAGCAGCTCAGAAGGACCCGGGACAGATACGCAGTATTTT
CDR3: CASSSEGPGTDTQYF
V: TRBV5-1
size: .
D: .
J: TRBJ2-3